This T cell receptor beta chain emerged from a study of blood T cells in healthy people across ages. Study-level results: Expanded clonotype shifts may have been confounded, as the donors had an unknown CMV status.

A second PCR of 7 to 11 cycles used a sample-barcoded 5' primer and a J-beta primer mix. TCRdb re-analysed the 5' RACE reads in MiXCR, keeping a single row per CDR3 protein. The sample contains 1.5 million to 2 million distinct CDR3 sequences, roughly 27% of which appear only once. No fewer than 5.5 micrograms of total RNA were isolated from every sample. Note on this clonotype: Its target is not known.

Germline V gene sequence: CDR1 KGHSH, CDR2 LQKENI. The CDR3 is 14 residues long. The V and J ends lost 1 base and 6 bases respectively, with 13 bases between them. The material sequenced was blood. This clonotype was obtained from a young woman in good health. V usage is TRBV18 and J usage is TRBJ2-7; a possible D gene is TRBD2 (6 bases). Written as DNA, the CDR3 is TGTGCCAGCTCACCACTAGCGGTTGGGGGCGAGCAGTACTTC. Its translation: CASSPLAVGGEQYF.